The 5 T cell receptor beta chains reported below all come from one sample, sequenced in a study of early T cells in non-severe SARS-CoV-2 infection. TCRdb ran MiXCR on the 5' RACE reads and lists one entry per CDR3 protein. The repertoire has some 50,000 distinct CDR3 sequences, about 9.1% of them found once; the top ten carry 4.2%. The sample taken for sequencing was whole blood. The source is an adult who was a healthcare worker with PCR-confirmed SARS-CoV-2 infection or an uninfected control (not recorded which).

This clonotype was seen many times. This sequence joins TRBV9 and TRBJ2-2; D remains unclear. Germline CDR1 reads SGDLS; CDR2 reads YYNGEE. Between the trimmed V and J ends, which lost 4 bases and 4 bases, there was a span of 11 bases. This CDR3 is built from 14 residues. CDR3 sequence reads: CASSPDLLTGELFF. The CDR3 DNA reads TGTGCCAGCAGCCCTGACCTCCTCACCGGGGAGCTGTTTTTT.

The CDR3 spells CASGVQRGWTDTQYF. The DNA for the CDR3 is TGTGCCAGCGGGGTACAGCGGGGGTGGACTGATACGCAGTATTTT. The chain couples TRBV6-1 to TRBJ2-3, with 8 positions matching TRBD2. CDR1 MNHNS and CDR2 SASEGT come from the germline V gene. The length of the CDR3 is 15 residues. The V segment lost 8 bases and the J segment 6 bases; nucleotides outside the gene matches: 13.

V and J are TRBV11-1 and TRBJ2-3; D gene uncertain. CDR3 length: 12 amino acids. V dropped 1 base and J dropped 4 bases, with 3 bases sitting between them. The germline gives CDR1 SGHAT, CDR2 FQDESV (reference sequence). The chain's CDR3 is CASSLDPDTQYF. For the CDR3, the DNA is TGTGCCAGCAGCTTAGACCCAGATACGCAGTATTTT. The variable domain in full, with the rest retrieved from reference TRBV11-1 and TRBJ2-3, is EAEVAQSPRYKITEKSQAVAFWCDPISGHATLYWYRQILGQGPELLVQFQDESVVDDSQLPKDRFSAERLKGVDSTLKIQPAELGDSAMYLCASSLDPDTQYFGPGTRLTVL.

The sample holds many counts of this clonotype. V and J are TRBV29-1 and TRBJ2-1, with D tentatively TRBD2 (7 bases). Trimming pared 4 bases from V and 8 bases from J, leaving 15 bases between. Germline loops: CDR1 SQVTM, CDR2 ANQGSEA. This CDR3 region has 13 residues. CDR3 sequence: CSVGAGAYDEQFF. CDR3 sequence (DNA): TGCAGCGTTGGTGCGGGGGCTTACGATGAGCAGTTCTTC.

This clonotype was detected many times. This rearrangement joins TRBV25-1 to TRBJ2-2; D gene unclear. Trimming shortened V by 9 bases and J by 6 bases, and 8 bases separated the two germline ends. Germline CDR1 reads MGHDK; CDR2 reads SYGVNS. The CDR3 sequence is 11 residues long. CDR3 DNA: TGTGCCAGTGAAGGGCCCGGGGAGCTGTTTTTT. It yields the protein CASEGPGELFF.